What follows are 15 T cell receptor beta chains derived from one specimen sequenced in a study of naive and memory T cell subsets. An equimolar mix of two oligonucleotides served as the beta constant-region primer for TRBC1 and TRBC2. Nested alpha and beta constant-region primers with the SP2 primer drove four PCR rounds on ligated cDNA. TCRdb fed the UMI-ligation and nested PCR reads into MiXCR, producing one record per CDR3 protein. The sample lists tens of thousands of distinct CDR3 sequences; approximately 10% were seen once. The sequenced sample consisted of naive CD8+ T cells from blood. The receptors here all came from a human donor in good health.

This clonotype was detected many times. This chain connects TRBV7-9 to TRBJ1-4; D unclear. Per the germline V gene, CDR1 is SEHNR and CDR2 is FQNEAQ (reference sequence). CDR3 length: 15 amino acids. Trimming took 1 base from V and 5 from J, leaving 11 bases between them. CDR3: CASSLGPVPNEKLFF. The CDR3 nucleotides read TGTGCCAGCAGCTTAGGTCCGGTCCCAAATGAAAAACTGTTTTTT.

This clonotype has a count of ten or more. V and J are TRBV18 and TRBJ2-1, with 7 bases aligning to TRBD2. V dropped 0 bases and J dropped 9; count of bases not matched to a gene: 14. In germline, CDR1 is KGHSH, CDR2 LQKENI. The CDR3 is 17 amino acids. The CDR3 sequence is CASSPPIPAGASSEQFF. As DNA, the CDR3 is TGTGCCAGCTCACCACCGATTCCTGCGGGAGCTTCTTCTGAGCAGTTCTTC.

The rearrangement joins TRBV28 to TRBJ2-3; unclear D gene. The CDR3 loop spans 13 amino acids. The germline V and J ends were trimmed by 7 bases and 4 bases, with 12 bases remaining between them. Per germline, CDR1 MDHEN and CDR2 SYDVKM. The CDR3 DNA is TGTGCCAGCATGTGGGTAGCAGCAGATACGCAGTATTTT. Its translation: CASMWVAADTQYF.

This sequence joins TRBV27 and TRBJ1-2; TRBD1 might be the D (5 bases). This CDR3 has 13 amino acids. Germline V lookup: CDR1 MNHEY, CDR2 SMNVEV (reference sequence). Trimming took off 6 bases at V and 2 bases at J, with 10 bases between the two ends. CDR3 residues: CASRWGSNYGYTF. CDR3 nucleotide sequence: TGTGCCAGCAGATGGGGCAGCAACTATGGCTACACCTTC.

This clonotype was counted a few times. The chain couples TRBV7-9 to TRBJ2-2; tentatively, D is TRBD1 (5 bases). V was pared by 6 bases and J by 9 bases, with 14 bases between. The CDR3 is 13 amino acids. CDR1 is SEHNR, CDR2 FQNEAQ, per germline (reference sequence). DNA of the CDR3: TGTGCCAGCAGTTACCAGGGTTCCAGGGAGCTGTTTTTT. Amino acid sequence: CASSYQGSRELFF.

In this sample, this clonotype turned up many times. The V and J genes are TRBV7-6 and TRBJ1-1, with no clear D. Trimming left V 5 bases short and J 10 bases short, with 8 bases between. The V gene's germline CDR1 is SGHVS and CDR2 FNYEAQ. The CDR3 length is 10 residues. This CDR3 is CASSRLGAFF. The CDR3 DNA is TGTGCCAGCAGCCGGCTAGGAGCTTTCTTT.

The table lists this clonotype with a few counts. The chain uses TRBV2 and TRBJ2-7; weak D call: TRBD2 (6 bases). Trimming removed 1 base from V and 7 bases from J, with 20 bases in between. CDR1 and CDR2 (germline): SNHLY, FYNNEI. CDR3 length: 16 amino acids. CDR3 DNA sequence: TGTGCCAGCAGTGAAGAGGTGGGCGGACTACATATGGAGCAGTACTTC. The encoded protein is CASSEEVGGLHMEQYF.

The CDR3 loop reads CASSEGSQPQHF. For the CDR3, the DNA is TGTGCCAGCAGTGAGGGGAGTCAGCCCCAGCATTTT. This chain joins TRBV2 and TRBJ1-5; D unclear. The V gene lost 3 bases and the J gene lost 6 bases, with 6 bases spanning the gap. Germline CDR1 and CDR2: SNHLY and FYNNEI. This CDR3 region has 12 residues.

This clonotype was detected ten times or more. The chain uses TRBV20-1 and TRBJ2-7; D not certain. The V gene lost 3 bases and the J gene lost 2 bases, with 17 bases spanning the gap. Germline V gene lookup returns CDR1 DFQATT and CDR2 SNEGSKA (reference sequence). The CDR3 has 15 amino acids. This chain's CDR3 is CSASSWATDTYEQYF. In nucleotides, the CDR3 is TGCAGTGCTAGTAGTTGGGCAACCGATACCTACGAGCAGTACTTC.

This clonotype was observed at least ten times. This rearrangement joins TRBV30 to TRBJ2-7; 7 nucleotides agree with TRBD2. CDR3 size: 13 residues. The trim removed 2 bases at V and 3 bases at J, leaving 4 bases unmatched. Germline V gene data show CDR1 as GTSNPN and CDR2 as SVGIG (reference sequence). The CDR3 loop reads CAWSPGTNYEQYF. The CDR3 nucleotides are TGTGCCTGGAGTCCCGGGACTAACTACGAGCAGTACTTC.

This clonotype has just a few counts. The chain links TRBV29-1 to TRBJ2-7, with 10 nucleotides matching TRBD2. After removal of 3 bases from V and 3 bases from J, the junction contained 5 bases not matched to a gene. CDR3 length: 14 residues. Germline V gene data show CDR1 as SQVTM and CDR2 as ANQGSEA. As DNA, the CDR3 is TGCAGCGTTGATGGTCTAGCGGGAGTCTACGAGCAGTACTTC. Translation: CSVDGLAGVYEQYF.

The rearrangement links TRBV7-3 to TRBJ2-2; D is perhaps TRBD1 (5 bases). Germline V gene lookup returns CDR1 SGHTA and CDR2 FQGTGA. Trimming left V 5 bases short and J 1 base short, with 17 bases between. The CDR3 contains 17 residues. CDR3 bases: TGTGCCAGCAGCACCCAGCTGGGGCCGGTGAACACCGGGGAGCTGTTTTTT. This codes for CASSTQLGPVNTGELFF.

This clonotype was found many times. The rearrangement uses TRBV29-1 and TRBJ2-1, with 10 bases fitting TRBD2. This CDR3 has 13 amino acids. Per germline, CDR1 SQVTM and CDR2 ANQGSEA. The junction had 6 bases not matched to a gene; V was cut back by 8 bases and J by 5 bases. The CDR3: CSSTSGVHNEQFF. The DNA of the CDR3 is TGCAGCTCCACTAGCGGGGTCCACAATGAGCAGTTCTTC.

The chain joins TRBV7-2 to TRBJ2-3; possibly TRBD2 for D (5 bases). V dropped 5 bases and J dropped 3 bases, with 24 bases sitting between them. Germline V gene data show CDR1 as SGHTA and CDR2 as FQGNSA. CDR3 length: 18 residues. In nucleotides, the CDR3 is TGTGCCAGCAGCATTAGAGGGCCTGGACTGACTGTGACAGATACGCAGTATTTT. Translated: CASSIRGPGLTVTDTQYF.

This clonotype occurred many times. The rearrangement uses TRBV14 and TRBJ2-1; a weak D match, TRBD2 (5 bases). The germline V and J ends were trimmed by 2 bases and 8 bases, with 19 bases remaining between them. This CDR3 spans 16 amino acids. Germline V gene data show CDR1 as SGHDN and CDR2 as FVKESK. CDR3 bases: TGTGCCAGCAGCCAAACTGGGAGAGGACGCAACGATGAGCAGTTCTTC. It specifies CASSQTGRGRNDEQFF.